A selection of T cell receptor beta chains follows, all from one sample in a study of T cell changes during pregnancy in multiple sclerosis. Sequencing was performed with immunoSEQ multiplex PCR; in TCRdb, only in-frame clones are kept and a portion is missing. This repertoire shows 90,000 or so clones, 92% found once; its top ten account for 1.5% to 1.7%. The specimen was peripheral blood, collected in the first trimester of pregnancy. These receptors came from a female donor with multiple sclerosis, enrolled in a pregnancy study. Both conserved end residues are part of each CDR3. The D gene is left open where the match is weak. Where a row states a size, it is once, few, many or the class of an expanded clone; other rows omit it.

TRBD2 once TRBJ2-1 TRBV7-9 TGTGCCAGCAGCTCGGGACTAGCGGGCGGAGAGCAGTTCTTC CASSSGLAGGEQFF
TRBD1 NA TRBJ1-1 TRBV9 TGTGCCAGCAGCGTGGGACAGTCGAACACTGAAGCTTTCTTT CASSVGQSNTEAFF
TRBD2 NA TRBJ2-3 TRBV7-2 TGTGCCAGCAGCAGCGGACTAGCGGGCACACTCACAGATACGCAGTATTTT CASSSGLAGTLTDTQYF
TRBD2 NA TRBJ2-1 TRBV28 TGTGCCAGCAGTTTTACGCGGGAGGCGAATGAGCAGTTCTTC CASSFTREANEQFF
TRBD1 NA TRBJ1-1 TRBV29-1 TGCAGCGTTGGGACAGGTAACACTGAAGCTTTCTTT CSVGTGNTEAFF
NA NA TRBJ1-1 TRBV15 TGTGCCACCAGCAGAGCTGTTTCGGGGGTAGCTTTCTTT CATSRAVSGVAFF
NA NA TRBJ2-7 TRBV2 TGTGCCAGCACCACGGTGAGCTCCTACGAGCAGTACTTC CASTTVSSYEQYF
TRBD2 NA TRBJ2-7 TRBV28 TGTGCCAGCAGTTTGGGAGGGGCTCGGGAGCAGTACTTC CASSLGGAREQYF
NA NA TRBJ2-5 TRBV11-1 TGTGCCAGCAGCGCCATCACAGAACTCCCCGAGACCCAGTACTTC CASSAITELPETQYF
NA NA TRBJ1-1 TRBV19 TGTGCCAGTAGTATTGGGGCAACGAACACTGAAGCTTTCTTT CASSIGATNTEAFF
TRBD1 NA TRBJ1-1 TRBV5-1 TGCGCCAGCAGCACGGGACAGTTCACTGAAGCTTTCTTT CASSTGQFTEAFF
NA NA TRBJ2-2 TRBV4-2 TGTGCCAGCAGCCAAGGACCTACCTTCCTAGATACCGGGGAGCTGTTTTTT CASSQGPTFLDTGELFF
NA NA TRBJ2-2 TRBV4-1 TGCGCCAGCAGCCAAAGGCAGGTTGACACCGGGGAGCTGTTTTTT CASSQRQVDTGELFF
NA NA TRBJ2-7 TRBV6-1 TGTGCCAGCAGTGAAACTTACGGGACCTACGAGCAGTACTTC CASSETYGTYEQYF
NA NA TRBJ2-1 TRBV11-2 TGTGCCAGCAGCGACCCAGTGCTGTGGAGTCGGGAGCAGTTCTTC CASSDPVLWSREQFF
NA NA TRBJ2-6 TRBV7-9 TGTGCCAGCAGCCCTCCACCCCGGGGAAGGGGGGCCAACGTCCTGACTTTC CASSPPPRGRGANVLTF
NA NA TRBJ2-2 TRBV19 TGTGCCAGTAGTATAGTTGGAGCGGGAAGGGGGACCGGGGAGCTGTTTTTT CASSIVGAGRGTGELFF
TRBD1 NA TRBJ1-3 TRBV18 TGTGCCAGCTCAACCCAGACAGGGTTGGGAAACACCATATATTTT CASSTQTGLGNTIYF
TRBD1 NA TRBJ1-5 TRBV30 TGTGCCTGGAGCCGGGACAGGGTCCAGCCCCAGCATTTT CAWSRDRVQPQHF
TRBD1 NA TRBJ2-5 TRBV2 TGTGCCAGCAGTGTGTCGGGACAGGTCCGAGAGACCCAGTACTTC CASSVSGQVRETQYF
NA NA TRBJ2-1 TRBV27 TGTGCCAGCAGTTCCGAGTGGGTGGCGGGGAATGAGCAGTTCTTC CASSSEWVAGNEQFF
NA NA TRBJ2-3 TRBV9 TGTGCCAGCAGCGAGACTAGTCCTGATACGCAGTATTTT CASSETSPDTQYF
TRBD2 NA TRBJ2-2 TRBV5-4 TGTGCCAGCAGCTTGGTACGGCTAGCGGGAGCCGGGGAGCTGTTTTTT CASSLVRLAGAGELFF
NA NA TRBJ2-3 TRBV9 TGTGCCAGCAGCGTAGTGGGCGACACAGATACGCAGTATTTT CASSVVGDTDTQYF
NA NA TRBJ2-7 TRBV27 TGTGCCAGCAGTTTACAGCGACCCTCCTACGAGCAGTACTTC CASSLQRPSYEQYF
TRBD1 NA TRBJ2-7 TRBV6-5 TGTGCCAGCAGTTACATCCCGGGACAGGGGGCTAGCGAGCAGTACTTC CASSYIPGQGASEQYF
NA once TRBJ2-7 TRBV7-9 TGTGCCAGCAGCCAACAAACGAACTACGAGCAGTACTTC CASSQQTNYEQYF
NA NA TRBJ2-5 TRBV27 TGTGCCAGCAGTTATGGGGGCCGCACAGAGACCCAGTACTTC CASSYGGRTETQYF
NA NA TRBJ2-7 TRBV10-3 TGTGCCCTCGGGACTGAGAACTACGAGCAGTACTTC CALGTENYEQYF
TRBD2 once TRBJ2-3 TRBV7-8 TGTGCCAGCAGCTTAGCCCCTAGCGGAGTGCGGGATACGCAGTATTTT CASSLAPSGVRDTQYF
TRBD1 NA TRBJ1-1 TRBV28 TGTGCCAGCAGTTTCCCGACAGGGGGCCTTTCTAACACTGAAGCTTTCTTT CASSFPTGGLSNTEAFF
NA NA TRBJ1-2 TRBV4-3 TGCGCCAGCAGCCAAGAAGGTCGGGGGGCCCATGGCTACACCTTC CASSQEGRGAHGYTF
NA NA TRBJ1-1 TRBV5-5 TGTGCCAGCAGCTTGGGCGGGACGGTGAACACTGAAGCTTTCTTT CASSLGGTVNTEAFF
NA NA TRBJ2-1 TRBV5-1 TGCGCCAGCAGCTTGGTAGGGGCAGACGGGAATGAGCAGTTCTTC CASSLVGADGNEQFF
TRBD2 NA TRBJ2-3 TRBV5-1 TGCGCCAGCAGCCCCCACGGGGTAGCGGGGAAGGCAGATACGCAGTATTTT CASSPHGVAGKADTQYF
NA NA TRBJ2-7 TRBV18 TGTGCCAGCTCACCACGAGCGGGACATCTAACCTACGAGCAGTACTTC CASSPRAGHLTYEQYF
TRBD2 NA TRBJ2-5 TRBV19 TGTGCCAGTAGTATCCTAGGACTAGCGGGCCAAGAGACCCAGTACTTC CASSILGLAGQETQYF
NA NA TRBJ2-1 TRBV4-1 TGCGCCAGCAGCCTCCTACTGTACAATGAGCAGTTCTTC CASSLLLYNEQFF
TRBD1 NA TRBJ1-5 TRBV19 TGTGCCAGTAGTATAGTCACGACAGGGGGTCCCCTCAATCAGCCCCAGCATTTT CASSIVTTGGPLNQPQHF
NA NA TRBJ1-1 TRBV12-5 TGTGCTAGTGGTTTGTCATTTAACACTGAAGCTTTCTTT CASGLSFNTEAFF
TRBD1 once TRBJ2-5 TRBV5-8 TGTGCCAGCAGCCGGGGACAGATACAAGAGACCCAGTACTTC CASSRGQIQETQYF
NA NA TRBJ2-1 TRBV19 TGTGCCAGTAATATCGGCGGCCCTCTCCATGAGCAGTTCTTC CASNIGGPLHEQFF
NA NA TRBJ1-4 TRBV7-9 TGTGCCAGCAGCTTAGGAACAACAGGGACTAATGAAAAACTGTTTTTT CASSLGTTGTNEKLFF
TRBD1 NA TRBJ1-1 TRBV18 TGTGCCAGCTCACGGAGACAGGGGGCGCGGACTGAAGCTTTCTTT CASSRRQGARTEAFF
TRBD1 NA TRBJ1-1 TRBV13 TGTGCCAGCAGCTCGGCGACAGGGGGAATTAACACTGAAGCTTTCTTT CASSSATGGINTEAFF
NA NA TRBJ2-1 TRBV27 TGTGCCAGCAGCCTACAGGATCCCCTTTCCTACAATGAGCAGTTCTTC CASSLQDPLSYNEQFF
TRBD1 NA TRBJ2-2 TRBV29-1 TGCAGCGTTGAACCCCGGGACAGGGGCGCCGGGGAGCTGTTTTTT CSVEPRDRGAGELFF
NA NA TRBJ1-1 TRBV21-1 TGTGCCAGCAGCAAAGCCCGGACAGGGCAGACTGAAGCTTTCTTT CASSKARTGQTEAFF
TRBD1 NA TRBJ1-2 TRBV19 TGTGCCACCCCGTGGACAGGTCGGGGCTACACCTTC CATPWTGRGYTF
NA NA TRBJ2-1 TRBV6-6 TGTGCCAGCACTCCAACCGGGCCCCGGGGGGAGCAGTTCTTC CASTPTGPRGEQFF
TRBD2 NA TRBJ2-3 TRBV19 TGTGCCAGTAGCATCCTAGCGGCTTCCACAGATACGCAGTATTTT CASSILAASTDTQYF
NA NA TRBJ1-2 TRBV6-4 TGTGCCAGCAGTGACTCCGGCGGGGCAGGCAACTATGGCTACACCTTC CASSDSGGAGNYGYTF
NA NA TRBJ2-1 TRBV27 TGTGCCAGCAGTTCTTTCCCTAGCGCGAATTACAATGAGCAGTTCTTC CASSSFPSANYNEQFF
TRBD2 NA TRBJ2-7 TRBV25-1 TGTGCCAGCAGTGAATTTTGGGGGGGCGAGCAGTACTTC CASSEFWGGEQYF